This T cell receptor (beta chain) was captured in a study of T-cell memory formation after mild COVID-19. Overall study findings and caveats: Memory sampled before infection contained some responding clones, suggesting cross-reactive memory joined. Later expanders leaned toward CD4+, whereas clones contracting from day 15 to 85 were balanced CD4/CD8.

The TCR alpha and TCR beta cDNA libraries, bearing sample barcodes and UMIs, were generated by 5'RACE using constant-segment primers. Via MiXCR, TCRdb re-called the 5' RACE reads, giving one row per CDR3 protein. The table has around 140,000 distinct CDR3 sequences, around 25% seen once. Notes on this clonotype: Its antigen is as yet unknown.

This TCR was sampled from an adult woman who had mild COVID-19 (a few samples of this study predate the infection). Cell type and time point are not known. Source material: PBMCs or a T cell subset sorted from them (not recorded which).

DNA of the CDR3: TGTGCCAGCAGCGTAACGATGCCGGGACAGGGGGCCACTAATGAAAAACTGTTTTTT. Amino acid sequence: CASSVTMPGQGATNEKLFF. This chain joins TRBV7-8 and TRBJ1-4; 12 bases map to TRBD1. This CDR3 is built from 19 residues. The V segment lost 5 bases and the J segment 2 bases; nucleotides outside the gene matches: 12. Germline CDR1 is SGHVS and CDR2 is FQNEAQ.